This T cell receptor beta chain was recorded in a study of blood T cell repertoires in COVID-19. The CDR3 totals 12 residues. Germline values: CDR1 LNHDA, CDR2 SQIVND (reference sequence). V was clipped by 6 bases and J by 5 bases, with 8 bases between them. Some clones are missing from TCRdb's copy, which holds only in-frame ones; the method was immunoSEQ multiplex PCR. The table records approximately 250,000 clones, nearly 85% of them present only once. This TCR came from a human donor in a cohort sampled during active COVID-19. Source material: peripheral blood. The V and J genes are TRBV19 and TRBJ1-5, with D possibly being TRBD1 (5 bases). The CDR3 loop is CASRQGYQPQHF. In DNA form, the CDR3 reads TGTGCCAGTAGGCAGGGTTATCAGCCCCAGCATTTT.